Following are 2 T cell receptor beta chains from one sample sequenced in a study of vaccination and CD4 T cells after COVID-19. No antigen has been identified for these receptors. Treatment of the sample: approximately nine-day PBMC culture with coronavirus spike peptide pools or control peptides (ViraFEST assay). The Oncomine TCR Beta short-read assay sequenced DNA from cultured CD4+ T cells. TCRdb passed the PCR reads through MiXCR, listing each CDR3 protein once. The sample contains about 11,000 distinct CDR3 sequences, around 40% of which appear only once. Sample: CD4+ T cells from blood, cultured in vitro. Receptors were obtained from a human donor who had recovered from COVID-19.

The genes are TRBV2 and TRBJ1-2; 8 bases align to TRBD1. Germline V gene sequence: CDR1 SNHLY, CDR2 FYNNEI. V lost 4 bases, J lost 2 bases, and 3 bases stayed unmatched. CDR3 length: 14 amino acids. This chain's CDR3 is CASSAGTGNYGYTF. Here the CDR3 DNA reads TGTGCCAGCAGTGCAGGGACAGGCAACTATGGCTACACCTTC.

In this sample, this clonotype turned up a few times. V usage is TRBV6-9 and J usage is TRBJ1-5; the match to TRBD1 covers 7 bases. The CDR3 length is 18 residues. Germline loops: CDR1 MNHGY, CDR2 SVAAGI. The ends lost 0 bases at V and 5 bases at J; junction bases unmatched: 13. The CDR3 bases are TGTGCCAGCAGTTATTCGATAAGGCCGGACAGGACCCATCAGCCCCAGCATTTT. Its protein is CASSYSIRPDRTHQPQHF.